A selection of T cell receptor beta chains follows, all from one sample in a study of blood T cells in healthy people across ages. MiXCR was run by TCRdb on the 5' RACE reads, yielding one entry per CDR3 protein. The sample shows some 940,000 distinct CDR3 sequences, 25% to 30% of them seen only once. These same data were also listed under a study on T cells of mothers and their children.

What was sequenced was blood. The receptor set was obtained from a middle-aged woman in good health. The CDR3 runs from the conserved cysteine through the conserved F or W. The order of the fields is D gene, clone size, V gene, J gene, CDR3 DNA, CDR3 protein. D genes are given only for firm matches. The size of a clone is reported for some rows only, either as once, few or many, or as a class for expanded clones.

>NA|few|TRBV20-1|TRBJ1-4
TGCAGTGCGACCACAGGGCCTAATGAAAAACTGTTTTTT
CSATTGPNEKLFF
>NA|few|TRBV6-1|TRBJ2-3
TGTGCCAGCAGTGAAGCGCTGGGAGGCGGAAGCACAGATACGCAGTATTTT
CASSEALGGGSTDTQYF
>NA|few|TRBV20-1|TRBJ1-5
TGCAGCGGCAGGGAACGAATAGCTAGCAATCAGCCCCAGCATTTT
CSGRERIASNQPQHF
>TRBD2|NA|TRBV28|TRBJ2-3
TGTGCCAGCAAACTAGCGGGAGTATCCGATACGCAGTATTTT
CASKLAGVSDTQYF
>NA|many|TRBV18|TRBJ2-5
TGTGCCAGCAGCCCCCGATTGGAGGAGACCCAGTACTTC
CASSPRLEETQYF
>NA|many|TRBV28|TRBJ2-7
TGTGCCGTGGGATCGGGACACTCCTACGAGCAGTACTTC
CAVGSGHSYEQYF
>NA|once|TRBV28|TRBJ1-4
TGTGCCAGCAGTTTACGGGGGAGAGTACTGTTTTTT
CASSLRGRVLFF
>NA|NA|TRBV27|TRBJ2-7
TGTGCCAGCAGTTTAAACCTCGGAGGGTTTCCACCCTACGAGCAGTACTTC
CASSLNLGGFPPYEQYF
>NA|NA|TRBV5-1|TRBJ1-6
TGCGCCAGCAGCCGCGGCGCGGGGGTAAATTCACCCCTCCACTTT
CASSRGAGVNSPLHF
>TRBD1|few|TRBV4-3|TRBJ1-5
TGCGCCAGCAGCCAAACAGGGGAGGGTCAGCCCCAGCATTTT
CASSQTGEGQPQHF
>TRBD2|NA|TRBV28|TRBJ2-3
TGTGCCAGCAGTTTCCAAGCGGGGGCCTCGTATGAGTATTTT
CASSFQAGASYEYF
>NA|few|TRBV5-1|TRBJ1-6
TGCGCCAGCAGCTTGGGGGGACCACCATTGAGCTCCTATAATTCACCCCTCCACTTT
CASSLGGPPLSSYNSPLHF
>TRBD2|few|TRBV27|TRBJ2-2
TGTGCCAGCAGTTGGAAGATAGCGGGGGGGCCGAGGTTGGCCGGGGAGCTGTTTTTT
CASSWKIAGGPRLAGELFF
>NA|NA|TRBV6-2/TRBV6-3|TRBJ2-4
TGTGCCAGCAGTTACCGGGCAGTGGTCAGGGGAAACATTCAGTACTTC
CASSYRAVVRGNIQYF
>TRBD1|NA|TRBV19|TRBJ2-7
TGTGCCAGTAGTCTCGGGACAGGGGTCTTCTACGAGCAGTACTTC
CASSLGTGVFYEQYF
>TRBD2|NA|TRBV28|TRBJ2-7
TGTGCCAGCAGTTCAGGCGGACTAGCGGGGGGATTCGCCTACGAGCAGTACTTC
CASSSGGLAGGFAYEQYF
>NA|NA|TRBV19|TRBJ2-2
TGTGCCAGTAGTCCCTCACAGGGTCAAGGGGCCGGGGAGCTGTTTTTT
CASSPSQGQGAGELFF
>NA|many|TRBV20-1|TRBJ2-7
TGCAGTACCGGGGCAGCTTACGAGCAGTACTTC
CSTGAAYEQYF
>NA|many|TRBV4-1|TRBJ2-1
TGCGCCAGCAGCCAAGATTTGGTAGGCTCGGAGACAGTTATCAATGAGCAGTTCTTC
CASSQDLVGSETVINEQFF
>NA|NA|TRBV5-1|TRBJ2-7
TGCGCCAGCAGCTTGGCAGGGGACCTCTACGAGCAGTACTTC
CASSLAGDLYEQYF
>NA|NA|TRBV11-2|TRBJ1-6
TGTGCCAGCAGCTTAGAAAGTGGCGTATACCATTCACCCCTCCACTTT
CASSLESGVYHSPLHF
>TRBD2|once|TRBV4-1|TRBJ2-3
TGCGCCAGCAGCCAATTACCTAGCGGGTCCTCTAGCACAGATACGCAGTATTTT
CASSQLPSGSSSTDTQYF
>TRBD2|NA|TRBV4-1|TRBJ2-7
TGCACCAGCAGCCAAGATCCGAGCGGGGGCTACTCCTACGAGCAGTGCTTC
CTSSQDPSGGYSYEQCF
>NA|NA|TRBV7-9|TRBJ1-5
TGTGCCAGCAGCCCCGGGGGGGAGCCCCAGCATTTT
CASSPGGEPQHF
>NA|few|TRBV7-9|TRBJ1-1
TGTGCCAGCAGCTTAGCGGCAGGGCCTATGAACACTGAAGCTTTCTTT
CASSLAAGPMNTEAFF
>NA|NA|TRBV24-1|TRBJ1-1
TGTGCCACCAGTGACCCCCGTAAGAACACTGAAGCTTTCTTT
CATSDPRKNTEAFF
>NA|NA|TRBV20-1|TRBJ1-1
TGCAGTGCTAACCCCTCGTGGACAGCGAACACTGAAGCTTTCTTT
CSANPSWTANTEAFF
>NA|many|TRBV6-5|TRBJ2-5
TGTGCCAGCACCGTACCGGGCCAAGAGACCCAGTACTTC
CASTVPGQETQYF
>TRBD2|many|TRBV14|TRBJ2-5
TGTGCCAGCAGCCCCTGGACTAGAAAAGAGACCCAGTACTTC
CASSPWTRKETQYF